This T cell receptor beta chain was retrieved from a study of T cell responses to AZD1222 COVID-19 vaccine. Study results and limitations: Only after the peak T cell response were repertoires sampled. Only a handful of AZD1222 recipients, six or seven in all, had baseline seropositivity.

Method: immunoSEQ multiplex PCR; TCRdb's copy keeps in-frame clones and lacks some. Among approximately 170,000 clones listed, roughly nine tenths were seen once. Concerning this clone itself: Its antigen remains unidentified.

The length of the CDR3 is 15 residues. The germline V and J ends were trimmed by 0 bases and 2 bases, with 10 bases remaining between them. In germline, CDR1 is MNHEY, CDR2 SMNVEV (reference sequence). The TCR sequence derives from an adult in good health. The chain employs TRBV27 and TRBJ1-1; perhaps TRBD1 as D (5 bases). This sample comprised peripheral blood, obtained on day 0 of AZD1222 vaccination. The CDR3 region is CASSLSLGGNTEAFF. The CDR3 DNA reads TGTGCCAGCAGTTTATCGCTTGGGGGAAACACTGAAGCTTTCTTT.